This T cell receptor beta chain comes out of a study of shared clonotypes between healthy human individuals. Clones were sequenced by immunoSEQ multiplex PCR, and TCRdb holds only the in-frame ones, with some missing. The profile shows some 500,000 clones, approximately 71% of them singletons. Germline CDR1 is SEHNR and CDR2 is FQNEAQ (reference sequence). Between the trimmed V and J ends, which lost 4 bases and 0 bases, there was a span of 4 bases. This CDR3 spans 13 amino acids. This clonotype was obtained from a woman aged 40 to 50 in good health. Some clones in this sample may be carry-over from other donors' samples. The material sequenced was PBMCs. This chain links TRBV7-9 with TRBJ1-3; no clear D. This chain's CDR3 is CASSSISGNTIYF. DNA for the CDR3: TGTGCCAGCAGCTCCATCTCTGGAAACACCATATATTTT. The whole variable domain, remainder taken from reference TRBV7-9 and TRBJ1-3, is DTGVSQNPRHKITKRGQNVTFRCDPISEHNRLYWYRQTLGQGPEFLTYFQNEAQLEKSRLLSDRFSAERPKGSFSTLEIQRTEQGDSAMYLCASSSISGNTIYFGEGSWLTVV.